This passage covers 26 T cell receptor beta chains from one sample sequenced in a study of molecular identifiers for immune sequencing clone quantification. TCRdb re-called the PCR reads with MiXCR, one entry per CDR3 protein. The sample lists around 470,000 distinct CDR3 sequences, about 25% occurring once. Input material: naive CD8+ T cells from blood, with Jurkat cell RNA spiked in. Stated subset: FACS-sorted CD8+CD4-CCR7+CD45RA+ naive T cells. These receptors all come from a human donor in good health. Some libraries in this study had Jurkat cell RNA spiked in.

As regards this clonotype: A much bigger clone sits one base away, suggesting this may be a read error. As the CDR3 is not closed by the conserved phenylalanine or tryptophan, this likely results from a read error. V is TRBV6-5 and J is TRBJ2-3; a possible D gene is TRBD2 (5 bases). The CDR3 spans 14 residues. Between the trimmed V and J ends, which lost 10 bases and 4 bases, there was a span of 18 bases. Germline CDR1 reads MNHEY; CDR2 reads SVGAGI. The CDR3 loop is CATRTPIEADTQYS. CDR3 DNA: TGTGCCACGCGGACTCCTATCGAGGCAGATACGCAGTATTCT.

The chain combines TRBV5-6 with TRBJ2-7; 10 bases align to TRBD2. Germline CDR1 reads SGHDT; CDR2 reads YYEEEE. This CDR3 contains 15 residues. The junction had 7 bases not matched to a gene; V was cut back by 3 bases and J by 4 bases. The CDR3 here is CASSWLAGARYEQYF. For the CDR3, the DNA is TGTGCCAGCAGCTGGCTAGCGGGAGCCAGATACGAGCAGTACTTC.

The chain employs TRBV9 and TRBJ2-1; TRBD2 matches 9 bases. V lost 0 bases and J lost 8; bases outside the gene matches: 9. The length of the CDR3 is 16 residues. Germline CDR1 is SGDLS and CDR2 is YYNGEE. The CDR3 region is CASSVVSAGGIDEQFF. The CDR3 coding sequence is TGTGCCAGCAGCGTAGTTTCAGCGGGGGGAATCGATGAGCAGTTCTTC. Filled out from reference TRBV9 and TRBJ2-1, the complete variable domain reads DSGVTQTPKHLITATGQRVTLRCSPRSGDLSVYWYQQSLDQGLQFLIQYYNGEERAKGNILERFSAQQFPDLHSELNLSSLELGDSALYFCASSVVSAGGIDEQFFGPGTRLTVL.

As concerns this clonotype: A much larger clone differs by one base, so this may be a read error. The chain couples TRBV2 to TRBJ2-3, with D perhaps matching TRBD1 or TRBD2 (5 bases each). The CDR3 is 13 residues long. Germline CDR1 SNHLY, CDR2 FYNNEI. CDR3: CTSSVGTTDTQYF. In nucleotides, the CDR3 is TGTACCAGCAGCGTCGGGACCACAGATACGCAGTATTTT.

This clonotype was counted ten times or more. The CDR3 DNA sequence: TGTGCCAGCAGCCAAGATGGGGACAGGGGGATGATCGTCACCTTC. Residues: CASSQDGDRGMIVTF. The chain has TRBV14 and TRBJ1-2; 11 nucleotides line up with TRBD1. The V gene end was trimmed by 0 bases and the J gene end by 13 bases; junction bases not matched to a gene: 10. Per germline, CDR1 SGHDN and CDR2 FVKESK. The CDR3 sequence is 15 residues long.

In this sample, this clonotype turned up many times. The chain employs TRBV29-1 and TRBJ2-3; D is ambiguous. This CDR3 region has 11 residues. Germline V gives CDR1 SQVTM, CDR2 ANQGSEA. Trimming left V 7 bases short and J 2 bases short, with 7 bases between. In DNA, the CDR3 is TGCAGCGGTATTTTCACAGATACGCAGTATTTT. Residues: CSGIFTDTQYF.

This clonotype was counted at least ten times. The J gene is TRBJ2-1, the V gene TRBV6-5; either TRBD1 or TRBD2 may fit D (5 bases each). This CDR3 has 14 residues. Germline-derived CDR1 and CDR2 are MNHEY and SVGAGI. Trimming shortened V by 0 bases and J by 6 bases, and 9 bases separated the two germline ends. CDR3 amino acids: CASSYSSGGNEQFF. The CDR3 DNA follows: TGTGCCAGCAGTTACTCGTCTGGGGGCAATGAGCAGTTCTTC.

V and J are TRBV7-6 and TRBJ1-6; D unresolved. This CDR3 contains 18 residues. With 1 base removed from V and 0 bases from J, the gap between germline ends came to 13 bases. Germline-derived CDR1 and CDR2 are SGHVS and FNYEAQ. Here the CDR3 reads CASSLGDGRSSYNSPLHF. The CDR3 coding sequence is TGTGCCAGCAGCTTAGGGGATGGACGGAGCTCCTATAATTCACCCCTCCACTTT.

This clonotype has just a few counts. The CDR3 DNA reads TGTGCCAGAAGCTTGTGTGGGACAGGGGACGAGTCTAATGAAAAACTGTTTTTT. As protein: CARSLCGTGDESNEKLFF. The chain recombines TRBV5-3 with TRBJ1-4; 10 positions match TRBD1. TRBV5-3 is an ORF for which the function is uncertain. With V trimmed by 1 base and J by 3 bases, 9 bases remained unmatched. The CDR3 runs to 18 residues.

Remarks on this clonotype: One end of the junction does not line up with germline, which may come from a read error. The J gene is TRBJ1-5, the V gene TRBV4-3, with D possibly matching TRBD1 (5 bases). The CDR3 spans 14 residues. CDR1 LGHNA and CDR2 YSLEER come from the germline V gene. This CDR3 is CASSQDTGAQPQHF. In DNA form, the CDR3 reads TGCGCCAGCAGTCAAGACACCGGGGCTCAGCCCCAGCATTTT.

The CDR3 sequence is CASSERVVREVSSDTQYF. The CDR3 DNA reads TGTGCCAGCAGTGAACGGGTAGTGCGGGAGGTATCATCGGATACGCAGTATTTT. This chain joins TRBV2 and TRBJ2-3, with TRBD2 matching over 8 bases. J lost 6 bases, V lost 2 bases, and 16 bases had no gene match. The germline gives CDR1 SNHLY, CDR2 FYNNEI. The CDR3 spans 18 residues.

This clonotype was recorded many times. CDR3 sequence reads: CASSPVGTTGANVLTF. The DNA of the CDR3 is TGTGCCAGCAGTCCAGTCGGGACGACTGGGGCCAACGTCCTGACTTTC. The chain carries TRBV27 and TRBJ2-6; perhaps D is TRBD1 or TRBD2 (5 bases each). CDR1 is MNHEY, CDR2 SMNVEV, per germline (reference sequence). This CDR3 comprises 16 residues. Between the trimmed V and J ends, which lost 5 bases and 2 bases, there was a span of 13 bases.

Notes on this clonotype: Just one base apart from a much larger clone, this may be a read error. This chain links TRBV29-1 with TRBJ2-7; perhaps TRBD1 as D (6 bases). Germline CDR1 and CDR2: SQVTM and ANQGSEA. The CDR3 loop spans 12 amino acids. CDR3 region: CSGEEGVYEQYF. DNA for the CDR3: TGCAGCGGTGAAGAGGGGGTCTACGAGCAGTACTTC.

To note about this clonotype: This may be a read error: a much more frequent sequence differs by one nucleotide. The chain links TRBV15 to TRBJ2-7; 8 bases fit TRBD1. The CDR3 length is 14 residues. Germline V gene sequence: CDR1 LNHNV, CDR2 YYDKDF (reference sequence). DNA of the CDR3: TGTGCCGCCAGCACCGGGACAGGCCCCTACGAGCAGTACTTC. Encoded protein: CAASTGTGPYEQYF.

This clonotype was seen a few times. This rearrangement joins TRBV27 to TRBJ2-3; D gene unclear. The CDR3 is 12 amino acids. Germline V gene lookup returns CDR1 MNHEY and CDR2 SMNVEV (reference sequence). Trimming cost V 6 bases and J 5 bases, with 9 bases left between them. CDR3 in DNA: TGTGCCAGCAGCGGGTCCCGAGATACGCAGTATTTT. Translated: CASSGSRDTQYF.

In its sample, this clonotype was seen once. V is TRBV6-2 or TRBV6-3 and J is TRBJ1-1, with D unresolved. The germline CDR1 and CDR2 sequences are MNHEY and SVGEGT. The CDR3 extends over 13 amino acids. Between the trimmed V and J ends, which lost 2 bases and 7 bases, there was a span of 11 bases. The CDR3 loop is CASSYGSHIEAFF. The CDR3 nucleotides read TGTGCCAGCAGTTACGGCAGTCACATTGAAGCTTTCTTT.

Concerning this clonotype itself: A read error may produce the germline difference seen at one junction end. The chain links TRBV7-9 to TRBJ2-1; possibly TRBD1 or TRBD2 for D (5 bases each). Germline V gives CDR1 SEHNR, CDR2 FQNEAQ (reference sequence). The CDR3 has 16 amino acids. The CDR3 DNA follows: TGTGCCAGCAGCCTCCCGGGGCAGAAAGACGACAACGAGCAGTTCTTC. Encoded protein: CASSLPGQKDDNEQFF.

In regard to this clonotype: The junction shows a germline mismatch at one end, possibly a read error. V usage is TRBV4-1 and J usage is TRBJ2-1; no definite D call. Germline-derived CDR1 and CDR2 are MGHRA and YSYEKL. The CDR3 runs 15 residues. Written as DNA, the CDR3 is TGCGCCAGCAGCCAAGAGAGATACTCCTACAATGTGCAGTTCTTC. Translating it yields CASSQERYSYNVQFF.

V is TRBV4-1 and J is TRBJ2-7; D unresolved. This CDR3 has 14 residues. Per germline, CDR1 MGHRA and CDR2 YSYEKL. With 6 bases removed from V and 5 bases from J, the gap between germline ends came to 17 bases. Here the CDR3 DNA reads TGCGCCAGCAGTCATCCCAGAGAGCAGCACGAGCAGTACTTC. Its translation: CASSHPREQHEQYF.

V and J are TRBV7-9 and TRBJ1-3; TRBD1 is a possible D gene (5 bases). Germline-derived CDR1 and CDR2 are SEHNR and FQNEAQ (reference sequence). Between the trimmed V and J ends, which lost 0 bases and 4 bases, there was a span of 10 bases. The CDR3 runs 15 residues. The CDR3 DNA reads TGTGCCAGCAGCTTAGCAGGGACGGAAGGAAACACCATATATTTT. Translated, it gives CASSLAGTEGNTIYF.

The chain is built from TRBV27 and TRBJ2-7; the D call may be TRBD1 or TRBD2 (5 bases each). The CDR3 runs to 14 residues. The germline V gene has CDR1 MNHEY and CDR2 SMNVEV (reference sequence). V was shortened by 2 bases and J by 3 bases, with 11 bases between the two germline ends. CDR3 in DNA: TGTGCCAGCAGTTTAAACGGGGCGCGCTACGAGCAGTACTTC. Amino acid sequence: CASSLNGARYEQYF.

This clonotype was detected a few times. V and J are TRBV3-1 and TRBJ1-2; no clear D gene. The CDR3 totals 16 residues. V lost 0 bases, J lost 0 bases, and 11 bases lay in between. Germline V lookup: CDR1 LGHDT, CDR2 YNNKEL (reference sequence). CDR3 DNA sequence: TGTGCCAGCAGCCAAGATTACCACCCTACTAACTATGGCTACACCTTC. Amino acid sequence: CASSQDYHPTNYGYTF.

This clonotype was detected many times. The chain couples TRBV28 to TRBJ2-3, with TRBD1 identical over 8 bases. Germline CDR1 reads MDHEN; CDR2 reads SYDVKM. The J segment lost 5 bases and the V segment lost 6 bases, leaving 4 bases of the junction unmatched. The CDR3 totals 13 residues. CDR3 DNA: TGTGCCAGCAGCAGGGGGCCGGGAGATACGCAGTATTTT. The encoded protein is CASSRGPGDTQYF.

For this clonotype: An end of the junction differs from the germline gene, which may be a read error. The gene calls are TRBV5-1 and TRBJ2-5; no reliable D call. The length of the CDR3 is 14 residues. Germline CDR1 reads SGHRS; CDR2 reads YFSETQ. CDR3 nucleotides: TGCGCCGGCAGCCCCGACAATCACCAAGAGACCCAGTACTTC. Its translation: CAGSPDNHQETQYF.

The rearrangement uses TRBV5-1 and TRBJ2-7; D gene unclear. The CDR3 extends over 13 amino acids. Germline V gene sequence: CDR1 SGHRS, CDR2 YFSETQ. Trimming left V 0 bases short and J 6 bases short, with 10 bases between. CDR3 in DNA: TGCGCCAGCAGCTTGGGCAGAAACTGCGAGCAGTACTTC. It translates to CASSLGRNCEQYF.

The J gene is TRBJ1-5, the V gene TRBV27, with D possibly matching TRBD1 (5 bases). Germline V CDR1 and CDR2: MNHEY, SMNVEV (reference sequence). V lost 3 bases and J lost 3, with 12 bases in between. The CDR3 covers 15 residues. CDR3 nucleotides: TGTGCCAGCAGTTTGTTCCCAGGGTACAATCAGCCCCAGCATTTT. Protein product: CASSLFPGYNQPQHF.